The clone carrying this T cell receptor beta chain came up a few times. Its target is not known. The record originates from a study of T cell repertoires in cytomegalovirus infection. Study summary: CMV epitopes used comprised recently identified HLA-C-restricted ones and well-studied HLA-B-restricted ones. Public TCR beta signatures provided an indication of both CMV infection and a matching HLA type.

The germline V gene encodes CDR1 SGHTA and CDR2 FQGNSA. Trimming took 2 bases from V and 8 from J, leaving 8 bases between them. The CDR3 spans 12 residues. TCRdb ran MiXCR on the reads and lists one entry per CDR3 protein. The data show 360,000 or so distinct CDR3 sequences, just under 35% seen once. The genes are TRBV7-2 and TRBJ2-3; D gene unclear. Sequencing used cultured PBMCs, obtained from culture after CMV antigen stimulation. The sequence was obtained from a human donor in good health (CMV status not recorded). Some clones in this sample may be carry-over from other donors' samples. CDR3 sequence (DNA): TGTGCCAGCAGCTTACCCCACTTTACGCAGTATTTT. Residues: CASSLPHFTQYF. Combining the CDR3 with reference TRBV7-2 and TRBJ2-3 gives the whole variable domain GAGVSQSPSNKVTEKGKDVELRCDPISGHTALYWYRQSLGQGLEFLIYFQGNSAPDKSGLPSDRFSAERTGGSVSTLTIQRTQQEDSAVYLCASSLPHFTQYFGPGTRLTVL.